These 23 T cell receptor beta chains share one sample of origin, sequenced in a study of radiotherapy plus CTLA-4 blockade in lung cancer. The protocol was immunoSEQ multiplex PCR, while the TCRdb copy is restricted to in-frame clones and leaves out a portion. The sample records about 44,000 clones, around 77% being singletons. Here the sequenced sample was peripheral blood, taken from a patient treated with radiotherapy plus ipilimumab. Every receptor here comes from a human donor with non-small cell lung cancer whose response to radiotherapy plus ipilimumab could not be evaluated.

The chain joins TRBV6-5 to TRBJ1-4, with 7 bases aligning to TRBD1. There are 14 residues in the CDR3. Germline loops: CDR1 MNHEY, CDR2 SVGAGI. After removal of 5 bases from V and 5 bases from J, the junction contained 5 bases not matched to a gene. CDR3 loop: CASSPGGRNEKLFF. CDR3 in DNA: TGTGCCAGCAGTCCAGGGGGGAGAAATGAAAAACTGTTTTTT.

This clone was seen a handful of times. The gene calls are TRBV4-1 and TRBJ2-5; unclear D gene. The V gene's germline CDR1 is MGHRA and CDR2 YSYEKL. V was clipped by 3 bases and J by 2 bases, with 7 bases between them. The CDR3 totals 13 residues. The CDR3 DNA follows: TGCGCCAGCAGCCAGGGCCGTCAAGAGACCCAGTACTTC. The encoded protein is CASSQGRQETQYF.

V usage is TRBV5-1 and J usage is TRBJ2-5, with 8 bases matching TRBD2. The V and J ends lost 5 bases and 2 bases, in that order; junction bases with no gene match: 5. CDR1 SGHRS and CDR2 YFSETQ come from the germline V gene. This CDR3 comprises 14 residues. CDR3 in amino acids: CASSWASGQETQYF. CDR3 nucleotide sequence: TGCGCCAGCAGTTGGGCTAGCGGGCAAGAGACCCAGTACTTC.

CDR3 in DNA: TGTGCCAGCACCTACGCAGGGGGGAGAAGCAATCAGCCCCAGCATTTT. Translation gives CASTYAGGRSNQPQHF. The J gene is TRBJ1-5, the V gene TRBV5-6; 7 bases fit TRBD1. This CDR3 contains 16 residues. V lost 6 bases and J lost 1; bases outside the gene matches: 10. Germline values: CDR1 SGHDT, CDR2 YYEEEE. The variable domain in full, with the rest retrieved from reference TRBV5-6 and TRBJ1-5, is DAGVTQSPTHLIKTRGQQVTLRCSPKSGHDTVSWYQQALGQGPQFIFQYYEEEERQRGNFPDRFSGHQFPNYSSELNVNALLLGDSALYLCASTYAGGRSNQPQHFGDGTRLSIL.

The chain joins TRBV2 to TRBJ2-7, with 13 bases aligning to TRBD2. Germline assignment: CDR1 SNHLY and CDR2 FYNNEI. The CDR3 runs to 14 residues. Trimming at V came to 6 bases and at J to 5 bases, leaving 4 bases not matched to a gene. This CDR3 is CASSRTSGSNEQYF. The CDR3 bases are TGTGCCAGCAGCCGGACTAGCGGGAGCAACGAGCAGTACTTC.

V is TRBV7-2 and J is TRBJ1-1, with D possibly being TRBD1 (5 bases). This CDR3 region has 14 residues. V lost 3 bases and J lost 11, with 19 bases in between. The germline V gene has CDR1 SGHTA and CDR2 FQGNSA. This chain's CDR3 is CASSFSDSLVWAFF. The CDR3 DNA reads as TGTGCCAGCAGCTTCTCCGACAGTCTCGTTTGGGCTTTCTTT.

This sequence joins TRBV6-6 and TRBJ2-5; 7 bases agree with TRBD2. Trimming took 4 bases from V and 0 from J; bases not matched to a gene: 5. CDR1 is MNHNY, CDR2 SVGAGI, per germline (reference sequence). The CDR3 contains 15 residues. CDR3 DNA: TGTGCCAGCAGTTCGGGACTATCGTACCAAGAGACCCAGTACTTC. Its protein is CASSSGLSYQETQYF.

The chain is built from TRBV4-2 and TRBJ2-7, with TRBD2 matching over 8 bases. CDR3 length: 17 amino acids. CDR1 is LGHNA and CDR2 is YNFKEQ in the germline V gene. Trimming took 0 bases from V and 2 from J; bases not matched to a gene: 9. The CDR3 DNA follows: TGTGCCAGCAGCCAAGAGGCTAGCGGGCGGAAACCCTACGAGCAGTACTTC. Its translation: CASSQEASGRKPYEQYF.

This chain links TRBV5-6 with TRBJ1-2; 7 bases map to TRBD1. The CDR3 runs 15 residues. Germline CDR1 and CDR2: SGHDT and YYEEEE. V gave up 4 bases and J gave up 1 base; unmatched junction bases: 7. Here the CDR3 reads CASSPATGSNYGYTF. The CDR3 region has the DNA TGTGCCAGCAGCCCTGCGACAGGGAGTAACTATGGCTACACCTTC. The full variable domain, rest sourced from reference TRBV5-6 and TRBJ1-2, is DAGVTQSPTHLIKTRGQQVTLRCSPKSGHDTVSWYQQALGQGPQFIFQYYEEEERQRGNFPDRFSGHQFPNYSSELNVNALLLGDSALYLCASSPATGSNYGYTFGSGTRLTVV.

The chain combines TRBV27 with TRBJ2-1; 16 bases are a match to TRBD2. This CDR3 comprises 19 residues. Germline loops: CDR1 MNHEY, CDR2 SMNVEV (reference sequence). V was clipped by 5 bases and J by 0 bases; unmatched bases: 7. The CDR3 coding sequence is TGTGCCAGCAGTACGGGACTAGCGGGAGGGCTAAGCTCCTACAATGAGCAGTTCTTC. Protein sequence: CASSTGLAGGLSSYNEQFF.

The chain recombines TRBV9 with TRBJ2-3; D might be TRBD2 (5 bases). Germline CDR1 and CDR2: SGDLS and YYNGEE. The CDR3 sequence is 14 residues long. The V and J ends lost 0 bases and 6 bases respectively, with 11 bases between them. DNA for the CDR3: TGTGCCAGCAGCGTAGGCGGAGGCGGGGATACGCAGTATTTT. Its protein product is CASSVGGGGDTQYF.

The CDR3 DNA sequence: TGTGCCAGCAGCCTAACGACAGGGGGCGACGAGCAGTACTTC. Translated, it gives CASSLTTGGDEQYF. The chain joins TRBV28 to TRBJ2-7; 10 bases are a match to TRBD1. The CDR3 spans 14 residues. With 6 bases clipped from V and 5 bases from J, the junction kept 7 bases outside the gene matches. The germline gives CDR1 MDHEN, CDR2 SYDVKM. The complete variable domain, with remaining parts taken from reference TRBV28 and TRBJ2-7, reads DVKVTQSSRYLVKRTGEKVFLECVQDMDHENMFWYRQDPGLGLRLIYFSYDVKMKEKGDIPEGYSVSREKKERFSLILESASTNQTSMYLCASSLTTGGDEQYFGPGTRLTVT.

The V call is TRBV5-8, the J call TRBJ2-7; 13 nucleotides line up with TRBD2. The CDR3 sequence is 15 residues long. Germline CDR1 is SGHTS and CDR2 is YDEGEE. V trimming: 4 bases; J trimming: 2 bases; junction bases outside the gene matches: 3. The CDR3 is CASSPGLAGAYEQYF. In nucleotides, the CDR3 is TGTGCCAGCAGCCCAGGACTAGCGGGAGCCTACGAGCAGTACTTC.

The V call is TRBV15, the J call TRBJ1-2, with TRBD1 matching 9 bases. Germline V gene lookup returns CDR1 LNHNV and CDR2 YYDKDF (reference sequence). This CDR3 contains 15 residues. V was clipped by 1 base and J by 4 bases; unmatched bases: 4. The CDR3 loop is CATSRVTGGGYGYTF. CDR3 DNA: TGTGCCACCAGCAGAGTTACAGGGGGCGGCTATGGCTACACCTTC.

The V gene is TRBV5-1, the J gene TRBJ1-2; 8 bases map to TRBD1. The V and J ends lost 4 bases and 0 bases, in that order; junction bases with no gene match: 8. Per germline, CDR1 SGHRS and CDR2 YFSETQ. This CDR3 is 16 amino acids long. The CDR3 reads CASSGDRGGSNYGYTF. The CDR3 DNA sequence: TGCGCCAGCAGCGGCGACAGGGGAGGCTCTAACTATGGCTACACCTTC.

The chain has TRBV7-2 and TRBJ2-7, with 14 bases that match TRBD2. The CDR3 extends over 16 amino acids. The ends lost 3 bases at V and 2 bases at J; junction bases unmatched: 3. Germline CDR1 reads SGHTA; CDR2 reads FQGNSA. The CDR3: CASSFATSGGAYEQYF. The CDR3, as DNA: TGTGCCAGCAGCTTCGCGACTAGCGGGGGGGCCTACGAGCAGTACTTC.

The chain is built from TRBV28 and TRBJ1-4; 8 bases agree with TRBD1. V lost 2 bases, J lost 4 bases, and 0 bases stayed unmatched. The CDR3 is made up of 14 amino acids. Per germline, CDR1 MDHEN and CDR2 SYDVKM. The CDR3 DNA is TGTGCCAGCAGTTTAGACAGGGGTAATGAAAAACTGTTTTTT. Its translation: CASSLDRGNEKLFF.

V usage is TRBV5-8 and J usage is TRBJ2-5; the D gene is possibly TRBD2 (5 bases). The CDR3 spans 13 residues. V lost 4 bases, J lost 5 bases, and 12 bases lay in between. CDR1 is SGHTS and CDR2 is YDEGEE in the germline V gene. The CDR3 protein is CASSVLRVETQYF. The CDR3 coding sequence is TGTGCCAGCAGCGTCCTGAGGGTTGAGACCCAGTACTTC.

J is TRBJ1-5 and V is TRBV27; D may be TRBD1 (6 bases). Trimming removed 6 bases from V and 4 bases from J, with 13 bases in between. The CDR3 has 14 amino acids. CDR1 is MNHEY and CDR2 is SMNVEV in the germline V gene (reference sequence). The chain's CDR3 is CASSDIGQNQPQHF. As DNA, the CDR3 is TGTGCCAGCAGCGATATTGGACAGAATCAGCCCCAGCATTTT.

J is TRBJ2-1 and V is TRBV7-9; tentative D call: TRBD2 (5 bases). Per the germline V gene, CDR1 is SEHNR and CDR2 is FQNEAQ (reference sequence). V was cut by 8 bases and J by 1 base, with 9 bases left in between. The CDR3 is 13 residues long. The CDR3 nucleotides read TGTGCCAGCGCGGGCCCTTCCTACAATGAGCAGTTCTTC. It translates to CASAGPSYNEQFF.

The chain combines TRBV30 with TRBJ1-3; D uncertain. The ends were cut back, 7 bases at V and 4 bases at J, with 8 bases in the middle. The CDR3 length is 11 residues. CDR1 is GTSNPN, CDR2 SVGIG, per germline (reference sequence). The CDR3 sequence is CASKPGNTIYF. The CDR3 DNA reads TGTGCCTCCAAGCCAGGAAACACCATATATTTT.

This chain joins TRBV7-9 and TRBJ2-6; 7 nucleotides match TRBD1. Germline CDR1 reads SEHNR; CDR2 reads FQNEAQ (reference sequence). The CDR3 spans 18 residues. The V gene end was trimmed by 6 bases and the J gene end by 1 base; junction bases not matched to a gene: 12. Written as DNA, the CDR3 is TGTGCCAGCAGTTTCACCGGGACAGCCTTTTCTGGGGCCAACGTCCTGACTTTC. Encoded protein: CASSFTGTAFSGANVLTF.

The J gene is TRBJ1-6, the V gene TRBV7-8; D gene ambiguous. The CDR3 totals 15 residues. Trimming stripped 1 base from V and 9 bases from J, with 13 bases between. The germline gives CDR1 SGHVS, CDR2 FQNEAQ. The CDR3 spells CASSLEEITGSPLHF. In DNA form, the CDR3 reads TGTGCCAGCAGCTTAGAAGAGATTACGGGTTCACCCCTCCACTTT. Combining the CDR3 with reference TRBV7-8 and TRBJ1-6 gives the whole variable domain GAGVSQSPRYKVAKRGQDVALRCDPISGHVSLFWYQQALGQGPEFLTYFQNEAQLDKSGLPSDRFFAERPEGSVSTLKIQRTQQEDSAVYLCASSLEEITGSPLHFGNGTRLTVT.